Included here is one T cell receptor (beta chain) sequence, with context. This entry is derived from a study of graft-versus-host responses after intestinal transplantation. Across the whole study: Grafts were multivisceral, liver-intestinal, or isolated intestinal. Whole-study results and caveats: GvH clonotypes were identified within recipient marrow, with a subset emerging first in ileum or blood.

Clones were sequenced by immunoSEQ multiplex PCR, and TCRdb holds only the in-frame ones, with some missing. The sample has nearly 25,000 clones, 40% seen once. Germline CDR1 and CDR2: MNHNY and SVGAGI (reference sequence). V shed 2 bases and J shed 2 bases, with 13 bases lying between them. The CDR3 is 15 residues long. The starting material was alloreactive CD4+ T cells from a mixed lymphocyte reaction culture, obtained before intestinal transplant. Stated subset: CFSE-low proliferating T cells sorted from roughly 6-day pre-transplant mixed lymphocyte reaction (GvH or HvG direction). The chain combines TRBV6-6 with TRBJ2-7; weak D call: TRBD2 (6 bases). The sequence was collected from a human patient who received an intestinal transplant. This chain's CDR3 is CASSYLTSPTYEQYF. DNA of the CDR3: TGTGCCAGCAGTTACCTGACTAGTCCCACCTACGAGCAGTACTTC.